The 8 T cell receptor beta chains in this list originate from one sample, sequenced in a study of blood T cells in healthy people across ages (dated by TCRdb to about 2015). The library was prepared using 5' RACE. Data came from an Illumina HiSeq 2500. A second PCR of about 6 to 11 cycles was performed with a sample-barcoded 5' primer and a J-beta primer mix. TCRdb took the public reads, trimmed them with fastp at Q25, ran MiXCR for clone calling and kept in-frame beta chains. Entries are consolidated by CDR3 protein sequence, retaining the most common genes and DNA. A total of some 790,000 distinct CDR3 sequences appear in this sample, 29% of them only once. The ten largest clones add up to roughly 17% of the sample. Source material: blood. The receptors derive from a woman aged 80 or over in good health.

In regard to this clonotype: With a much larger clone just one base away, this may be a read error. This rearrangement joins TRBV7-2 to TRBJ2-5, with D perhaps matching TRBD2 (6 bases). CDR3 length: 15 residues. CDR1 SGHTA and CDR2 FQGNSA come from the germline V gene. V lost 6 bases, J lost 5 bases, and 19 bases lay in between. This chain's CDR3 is CASRPLGGGRETQYF. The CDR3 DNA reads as TGTGCCAGCAGACCCTTGGGGGGAGGTCGCGAGACCCAGTACTTC.

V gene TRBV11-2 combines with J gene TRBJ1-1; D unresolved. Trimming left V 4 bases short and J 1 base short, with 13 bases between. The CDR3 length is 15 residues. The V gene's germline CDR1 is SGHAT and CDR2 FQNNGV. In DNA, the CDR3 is TGTGCCAGCAGCTCTTCCGGACTCTCGAACACTGAAGCTTTCTTT. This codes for CASSSSGLSNTEAFF.

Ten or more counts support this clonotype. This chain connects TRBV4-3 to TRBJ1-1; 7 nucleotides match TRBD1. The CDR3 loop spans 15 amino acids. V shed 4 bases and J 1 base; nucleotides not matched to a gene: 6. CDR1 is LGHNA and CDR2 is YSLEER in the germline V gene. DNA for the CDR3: TGCGCCAGCAGCCCCCAGGGACAGAAGAACACTGAAGCTTTCTTT. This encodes CASSPQGQKNTEAFF.

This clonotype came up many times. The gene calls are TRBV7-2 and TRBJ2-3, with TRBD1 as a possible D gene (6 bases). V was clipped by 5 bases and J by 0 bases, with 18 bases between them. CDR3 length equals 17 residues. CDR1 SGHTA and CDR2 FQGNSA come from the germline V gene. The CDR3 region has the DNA TGTGCCAGCAGCCCTCAGGGGTCAGGGCTTAGCACAGATACGCAGTATTTT. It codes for CASSPQGSGLSTDTQYF.

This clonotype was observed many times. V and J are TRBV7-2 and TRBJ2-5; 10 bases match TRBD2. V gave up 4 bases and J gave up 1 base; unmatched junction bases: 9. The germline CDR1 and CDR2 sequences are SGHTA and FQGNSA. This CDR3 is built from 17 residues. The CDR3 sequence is CASSSGNLAGAQETQYF. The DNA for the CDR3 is TGTGCCAGCAGCTCAGGCAACCTAGCGGGGGCCCAAGAGACCCAGTACTTC.

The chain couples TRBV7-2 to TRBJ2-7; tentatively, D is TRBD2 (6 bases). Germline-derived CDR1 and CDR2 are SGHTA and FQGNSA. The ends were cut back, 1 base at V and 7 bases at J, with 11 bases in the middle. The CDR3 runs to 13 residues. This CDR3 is CASSLGRAREQYF. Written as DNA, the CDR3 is TGTGCCAGCAGCTTAGGGAGGGCCCGGGAGCAGTACTTC.

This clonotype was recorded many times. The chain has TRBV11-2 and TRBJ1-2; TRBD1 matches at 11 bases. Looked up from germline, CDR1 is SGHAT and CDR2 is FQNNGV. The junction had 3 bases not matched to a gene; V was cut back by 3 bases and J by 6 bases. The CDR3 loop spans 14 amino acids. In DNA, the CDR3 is TGTGCCAGCAGCTTTAGGGGACAGGGGGATGGCTACACCTTC. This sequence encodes CASSFRGQGDGYTF. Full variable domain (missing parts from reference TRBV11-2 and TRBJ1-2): EAGVAQSPRYKIIEKRQSVAFWCNPISGHATLYWYQQILGQGPKLLIQFQNNGVVDDSQLPKDRFSAERLKGVDSTLKIQPAKLEDSAVYLCASSFRGQGDGYTFGSGTRLTVV.

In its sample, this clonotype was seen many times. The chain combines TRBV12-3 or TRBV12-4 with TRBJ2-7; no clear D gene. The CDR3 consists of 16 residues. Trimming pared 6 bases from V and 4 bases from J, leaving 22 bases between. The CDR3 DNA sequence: TGTGCCAGCAGCACCGGAGCCCCACGCTCCGGATACGAGCAGTACTTC. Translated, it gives CASSTGAPRSGYEQYF.